This T cell receptor (beta chain) was documented in a study of blood T cells in healthy people across ages. Study-wide context: Template switching picked up about one barcoded beta molecule for each two T cells.

Using a J-beta primer mix together with a sample-barcoded 5' primer, a second PCR was run for roughly 7 to 11 cycles. Each cDNA molecule carried a tag from a template-switch adaptor that contained 12 random nucleotides. Using its own MiXCR run on the 5' RACE reads, TCRdb lists one record per CDR3 protein. The sample lists more than 550,000 distinct CDR3 sequences, 22% occurring once. V was clipped by 5 bases and J by 7 bases, with 17 bases between them. Germline V lookup: CDR1 SGHDN, CDR2 FVKESK. The CDR3 contains 15 residues. The sample holds a few counts of this clonotype. Source material: blood. The chain combines TRBV14 with TRBJ1-4, with D hard to call. This clonotype was sampled from a man aged 65 to 79 in good health. CDR3 protein: CASSASEGKGEKLFF. Written as DNA, the CDR3 is TGTGCCAGCAGCGCATCAGAAGGGAAGGGTGAAAAACTGTTTTTT.